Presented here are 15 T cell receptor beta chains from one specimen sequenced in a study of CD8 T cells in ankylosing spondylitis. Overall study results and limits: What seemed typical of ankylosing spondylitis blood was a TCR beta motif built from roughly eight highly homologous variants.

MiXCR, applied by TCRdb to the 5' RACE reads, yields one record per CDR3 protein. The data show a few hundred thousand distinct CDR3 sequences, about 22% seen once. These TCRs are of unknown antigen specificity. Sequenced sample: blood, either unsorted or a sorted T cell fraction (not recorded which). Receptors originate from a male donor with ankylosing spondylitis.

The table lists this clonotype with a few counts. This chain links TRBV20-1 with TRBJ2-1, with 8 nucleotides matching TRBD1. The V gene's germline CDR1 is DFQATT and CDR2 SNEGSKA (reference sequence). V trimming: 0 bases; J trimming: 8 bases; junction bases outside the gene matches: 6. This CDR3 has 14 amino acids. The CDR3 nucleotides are TGCAGTGCTAGAGATCCGGGCAGGGGGCATGAGCAGTTCTTC. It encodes CSARDPGRGHEQFF.

Here the CDR3 DNA reads TGCGCCAGCAGCTTGTTCAGCGGGGTGAACACCGGGGAGCTGTTTTTT. It encodes CASSLFSGVNTGELFF. The chain is built from TRBV5-1 and TRBJ2-2; the match to TRBD2 covers 7 bases. V lost 1 base and J lost 1; bases outside the gene matches: 4. This CDR3 is 16 amino acids long. Germline V CDR1 and CDR2: SGHRS, YFSETQ.

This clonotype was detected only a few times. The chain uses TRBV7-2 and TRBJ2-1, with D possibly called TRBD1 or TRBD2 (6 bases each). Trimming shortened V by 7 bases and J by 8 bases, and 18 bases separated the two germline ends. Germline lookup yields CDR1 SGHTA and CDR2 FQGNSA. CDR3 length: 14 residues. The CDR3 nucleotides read TGTGCCAGCAACCTCGGGGGCTCAGCGTATGAGCAGTTCTTC. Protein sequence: CASNLGGSAYEQFF.

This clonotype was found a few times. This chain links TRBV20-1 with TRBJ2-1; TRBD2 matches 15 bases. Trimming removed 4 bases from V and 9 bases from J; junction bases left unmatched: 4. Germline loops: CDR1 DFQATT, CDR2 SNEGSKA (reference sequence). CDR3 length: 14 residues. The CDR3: CSATRGLAGGEQFF. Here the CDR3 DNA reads TGCAGTGCTACCCGGGGACTAGCGGGAGGTGAGCAGTTCTTC.

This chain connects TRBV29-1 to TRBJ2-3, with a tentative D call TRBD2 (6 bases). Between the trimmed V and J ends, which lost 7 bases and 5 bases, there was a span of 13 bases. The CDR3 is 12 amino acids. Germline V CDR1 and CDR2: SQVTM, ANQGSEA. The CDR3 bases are TGCAGCGCTACGCGGGAAATAGATACGCAGTATTTT. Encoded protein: CSATREIDTQYF.

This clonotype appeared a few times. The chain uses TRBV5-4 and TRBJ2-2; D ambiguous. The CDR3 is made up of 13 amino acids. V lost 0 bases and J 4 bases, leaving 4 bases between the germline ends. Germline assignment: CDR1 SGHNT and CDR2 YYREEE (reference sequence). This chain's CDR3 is CASSLDGTGELFF. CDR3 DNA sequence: TGTGCCAGCAGCTTGGATGGCACCGGGGAGCTGTTTTTT.

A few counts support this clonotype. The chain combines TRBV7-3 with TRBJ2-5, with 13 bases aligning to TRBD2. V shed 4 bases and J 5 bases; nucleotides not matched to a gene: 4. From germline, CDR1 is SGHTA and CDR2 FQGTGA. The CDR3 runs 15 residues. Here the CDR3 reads CASSSGLAGTETQYF. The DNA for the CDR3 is TGTGCCAGCAGCTCGGGACTAGCGGGAACTGAGACCCAGTACTTC.

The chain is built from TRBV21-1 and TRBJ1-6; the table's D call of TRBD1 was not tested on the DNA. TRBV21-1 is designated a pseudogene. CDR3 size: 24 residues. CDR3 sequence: CASSKWSNEVGVADFWRYNSPLHF. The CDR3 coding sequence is TGTGCCAGCAGCAAATGGTCTAATGAGGTGGGGGTGGCCGATTTTTGGCGGTATAATTCACCCCTCCACTTT.

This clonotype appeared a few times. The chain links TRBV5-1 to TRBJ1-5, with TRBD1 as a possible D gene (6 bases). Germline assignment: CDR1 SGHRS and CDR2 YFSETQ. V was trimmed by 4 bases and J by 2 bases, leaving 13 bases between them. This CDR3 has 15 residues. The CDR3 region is CASSKDSLGNQPQHF. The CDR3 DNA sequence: TGCGCCAGCAGCAAGGACAGTCTTGGCAATCAGCCCCAGCATTTT.

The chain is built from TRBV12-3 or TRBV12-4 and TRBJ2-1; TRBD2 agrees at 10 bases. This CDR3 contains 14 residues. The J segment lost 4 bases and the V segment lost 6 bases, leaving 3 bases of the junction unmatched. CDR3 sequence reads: CASRASGSYNEQFF. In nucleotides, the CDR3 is TGTGCCAGCAGGGCTAGCGGGAGTTACAATGAGCAGTTCTTC.

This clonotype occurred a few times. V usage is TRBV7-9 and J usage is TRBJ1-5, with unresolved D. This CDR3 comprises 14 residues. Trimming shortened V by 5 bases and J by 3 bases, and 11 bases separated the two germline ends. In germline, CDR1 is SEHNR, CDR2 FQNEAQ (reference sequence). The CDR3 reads CASSMDGFNQPQHF. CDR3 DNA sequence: TGTGCCAGCAGCATGGACGGTTTCAATCAGCCCCAGCATTTT. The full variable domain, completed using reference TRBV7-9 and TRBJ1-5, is DTGVSQNPRHKITKRGQNVTFRCDPISEHNRLYWYRQTLGQGPEFLTYFQNEAQLEKSRLLSDRFSAERPKGSFSTLEIQRTEQGDSAMYLCASSMDGFNQPQHFGDGTRLSIL.

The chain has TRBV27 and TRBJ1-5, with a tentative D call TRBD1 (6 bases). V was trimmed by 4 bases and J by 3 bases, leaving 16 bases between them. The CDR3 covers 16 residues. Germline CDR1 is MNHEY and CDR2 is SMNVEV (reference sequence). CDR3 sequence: CASSSYEAGDNQPQHF. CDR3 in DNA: TGTGCCAGCAGTTCTTATGAGGCAGGGGACAATCAGCCCCAGCATTTT.

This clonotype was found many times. CDR3 residues: CASTMGLAGFIDTQYF. The CDR3 nucleotides are TGTGCCAGCACAATGGGACTAGCGGGATTCATAGATACGCAGTATTTT. V is TRBV12-3 or TRBV12-4 and J is TRBJ2-3, with 13 positions matching TRBD2. The CDR3 totals 16 residues. V was pared by 7 bases and J by 5 bases, with 9 bases of the junction left unmatched.

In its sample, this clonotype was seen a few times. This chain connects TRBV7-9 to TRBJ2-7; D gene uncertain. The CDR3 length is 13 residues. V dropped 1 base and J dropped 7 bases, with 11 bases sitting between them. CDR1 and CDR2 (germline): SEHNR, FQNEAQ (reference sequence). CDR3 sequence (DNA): TGTGCCAGCAGCTTAGAGGGTCTTTGGGAGCAGTACTTC. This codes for CASSLEGLWEQYF.

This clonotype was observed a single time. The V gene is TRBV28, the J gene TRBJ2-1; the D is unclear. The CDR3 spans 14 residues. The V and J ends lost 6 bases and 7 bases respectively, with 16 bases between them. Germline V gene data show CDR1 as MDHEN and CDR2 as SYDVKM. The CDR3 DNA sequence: TGTGCCAGCAGCCGTCTTAGGGCGAGGAATGAGCAGTTCTTC. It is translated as CASSRLRARNEQFF.